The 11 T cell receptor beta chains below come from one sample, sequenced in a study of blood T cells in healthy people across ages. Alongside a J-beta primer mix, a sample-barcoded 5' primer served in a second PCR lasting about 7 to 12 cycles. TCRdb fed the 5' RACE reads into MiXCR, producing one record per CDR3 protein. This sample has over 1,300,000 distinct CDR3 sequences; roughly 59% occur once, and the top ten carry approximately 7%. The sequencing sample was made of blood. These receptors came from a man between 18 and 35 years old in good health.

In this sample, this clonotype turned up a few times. The chain's CDR3 is CASSLYLEGGTDTQYF. CDR3 nucleotides: TGTGCCAGCAGTTTATATCTGGAGGGTGGGACAGATACGCAGTATTTT. This rearrangement joins TRBV27 to TRBJ2-3; TRBD2 is a possible D gene (6 bases). Germline-derived CDR1 and CDR2 are MNHEY and SMNVEV (reference sequence). V lost 1 base, J lost 3 bases, and 14 bases lay in between. CDR3 size: 16 residues.

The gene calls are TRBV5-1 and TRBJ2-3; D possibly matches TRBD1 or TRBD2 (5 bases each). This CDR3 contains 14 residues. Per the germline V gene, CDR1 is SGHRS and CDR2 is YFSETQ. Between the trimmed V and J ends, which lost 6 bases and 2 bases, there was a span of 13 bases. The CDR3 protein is CASKPGTNTDTQYF. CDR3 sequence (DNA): TGCGCCAGCAAACCCGGGACCAACACAGATACGCAGTATTTT. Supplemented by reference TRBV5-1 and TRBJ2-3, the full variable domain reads KAGVTQTPRYLIKTRGQQVTLSCSPISGHRSVSWYQQTPGQGLQFLFEYFSETQRNKGNFPGRFSGRQFSNSRSEMNVSTLELGDSALYLCASKPGTNTDTQYFGPGTRLTVL.

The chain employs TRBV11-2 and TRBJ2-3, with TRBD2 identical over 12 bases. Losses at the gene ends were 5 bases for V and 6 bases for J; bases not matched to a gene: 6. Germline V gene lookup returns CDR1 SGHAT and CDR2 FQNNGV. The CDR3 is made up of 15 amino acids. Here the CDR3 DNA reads TGTGCCAGCAGCCTCGGGACTAGCGGGTACGATACGCAGTATTTT. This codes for CASSLGTSGYDTQYF.

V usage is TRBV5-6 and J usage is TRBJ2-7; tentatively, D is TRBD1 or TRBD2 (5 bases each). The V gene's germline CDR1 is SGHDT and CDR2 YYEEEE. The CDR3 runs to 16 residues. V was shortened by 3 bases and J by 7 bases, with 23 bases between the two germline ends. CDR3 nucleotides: TGTGCCAGCAGCTCTAGGGAACGGGACCACCTGGAGGAGCAGTACTTC. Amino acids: CASSSRERDHLEEQYF.

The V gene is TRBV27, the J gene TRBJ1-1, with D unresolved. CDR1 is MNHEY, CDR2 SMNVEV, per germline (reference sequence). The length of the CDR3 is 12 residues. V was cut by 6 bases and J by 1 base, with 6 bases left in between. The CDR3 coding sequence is TGTGCCAGCAGATATAGGAACACTGAAGCTTTCTTT. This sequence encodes CASRYRNTEAFF.

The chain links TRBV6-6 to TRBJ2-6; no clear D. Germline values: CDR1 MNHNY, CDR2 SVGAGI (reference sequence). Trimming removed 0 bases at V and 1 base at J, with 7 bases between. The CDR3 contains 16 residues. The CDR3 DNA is TGTGCCAGCAGTTACTCATCAGCTTCTGGGGCCAACGTCCTGACTTTC. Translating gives CASSYSSASGANVLTF.

The CDR3 loop is CATSREGGRTEAFF. CDR3 DNA sequence: TGTGCCACCAGCAGAGAAGGGGGCAGGACTGAAGCTTTCTTT. V and J are TRBV15 and TRBJ1-1; 7 bases agree with TRBD1. Trimming took 0 bases from V and 5 from J; bases not matched to a gene: 3. Germline CDR1 and CDR2: LNHNV and YYDKDF (reference sequence). The CDR3 extends over 14 amino acids.

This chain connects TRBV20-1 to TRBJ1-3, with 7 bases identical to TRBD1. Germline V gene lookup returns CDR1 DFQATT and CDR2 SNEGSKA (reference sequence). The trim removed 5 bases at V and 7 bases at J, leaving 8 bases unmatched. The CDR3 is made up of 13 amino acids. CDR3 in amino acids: CSAPGTVRNTIYF. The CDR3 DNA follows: TGCAGTGCTCCTGGGACAGTCAGGAACACCATATATTTT.

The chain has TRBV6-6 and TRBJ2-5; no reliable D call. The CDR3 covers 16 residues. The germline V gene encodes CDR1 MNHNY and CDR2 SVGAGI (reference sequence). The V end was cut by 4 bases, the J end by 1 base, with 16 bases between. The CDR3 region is CASSFAPDPVQETQYF. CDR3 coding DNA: TGTGCCAGCAGTTTTGCCCCGGACCCAGTCCAAGAGACCCAGTACTTC.

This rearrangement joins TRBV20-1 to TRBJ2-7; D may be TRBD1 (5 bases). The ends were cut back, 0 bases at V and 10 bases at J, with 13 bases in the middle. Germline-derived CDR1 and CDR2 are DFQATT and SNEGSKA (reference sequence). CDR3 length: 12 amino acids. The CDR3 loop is CSARDIEQVQYF. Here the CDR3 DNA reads TGCAGTGCTAGAGATATTGAACAGGTCCAGTACTTC.

CDR3 loop: CASSFGQENGYTF. CDR3 DNA: TGCGCCAGCAGCTTTGGACAGGAGAACGGCTACACCTTC. The rearrangement joins TRBV5-1 to TRBJ1-2, with 7 bases identical to TRBD1. V was pared by 2 bases and J by 8 bases, with 6 bases of the junction left unmatched. This CDR3 spans 13 amino acids. In germline, CDR1 is SGHRS, CDR2 YFSETQ.